The clone carrying this TCR beta chain occurred a few times. A J-beta primer mix and a sample-barcoded 5' primer were used in a second PCR of about 7 to 12 cycles. Carrying 12 random nucleotides, a template-switch adaptor labeled each individual cDNA molecule. MiXCR, applied by TCRdb to the 5' RACE reads, yields one record per CDR3 protein. There are 550,000 to 800,000 distinct CDR3 sequences in the sample; roughly 21% occur only once, and roughly 3.6% lies in the top ten. Isolation recovered at least 6 million PBMCs from every sample. The data belong to a study of blood T cells in healthy people across ages. The CDR3 runs to 16 residues. Germline CDR1 LGHNA, CDR2 YNFKEQ. The junction had 8 bases not matched to a gene; V was cut back by 4 bases and J by 4 bases.

Sequences were obtained from blood. The chain combines TRBV4-2 with TRBJ2-1; 9 nucleotides match TRBD2. This clonotype was sampled from a man between 70 and 80 years old in good health. CDR3 amino acids: CASSRQTSGTYNEQFF. The CDR3 nucleotides read TGTGCCAGCAGCCGGCAGACTAGCGGCACATACAATGAGCAGTTCTTC.